This note documents a single T cell receptor (beta chain) sequence. It has no known antigen specificity. The sample holds no much larger clone one base away, and base qualities are not on file. The cohort consisted of 650 to 850 healthy bone marrow donors. Cohort members were all nominally healthy when sampled, although unrecorded immune exposures were likely present. CMV serostatus was recorded as positive for some 300 and negative for about 55% of the roughly 700 cohort members, whereas no CMV serostatus was recorded for the donor in question. Each donor provided a peripheral blood sample, and peripheral blood mononuclear cells were used for TCR beta sequencing. Genomic DNA extraction from the blood cell samples was performed with the Qiagen DNeasy Blood Extraction Kit. The source of the sample is a study of cytomegalovirus exposure and HLA in healthy donors (dated by TCRdb to the late 2010s). A note on the overall study: In an earlier analysis of some 610 of the donors, 276 Gb of sequence data and roughly 100 million unique TCR beta sequences from some 170 million T cells were reported. A later analysis re-examined previously published TCR beta repertoires from 500 to 700 donors and added high-resolution HLA genotyping to investigate patterns of TCR occurrence. The later analysis used no new phenotypic data to find candidate immune exposures, relying instead on TCR beta sequences and their occurrence across donors. Along with the roughly 610-subject first cohort, a separate validation cohort of 120 different subjects was used. Among 350 to 400 genotyped donors of the cohort, an average of around 240,000 unique TCR beta nucleotide sequences were sequenced per donor, 15% to 20% of them non-productive. An earlier analysis of about 600 of the donors used high-throughput TCR beta sequencing to judge whether each TCR beta V gene segment behaved as functional or pseudogenic. The number of donors typed differed by locus, with roughly 629-640 for A, B, C, DRB1 and DQB1, over 500 for DQA1, about 610 for DPA1, and around 460 for DPB1. Four to six DR-DQ haplotypes were handled as single units for association and clustering, since linkage in the cohort was strong. Of the 300 to 450 genotyped donors, about 80% fell in the genetic ancestry cluster associated with self-reported Caucasian donors. A later genetic analysis took genome-wide SNP genotypes for about 65% of the roughly 670 donors and used that subset as a discovery cohort. About 280 gigabases of sequencing data and roughly 81 million unique TCR sequences made up an early release that covered over 550 HLA-typed donors. The study aimed to test whether cataloging public T cell receptors could reveal signatures of past pathogen exposure. Class I and class II HLA loci were covered by the typing at four-digit resolution. Donor age, sex, ethnicity and CMV serostatus were collected together with the repertoire data. Every repertoire in the discovery cohort had been generated on one and the same sequencing platform. Using immunosequencing, the study profiled T cell repertoires from roughly 650 subjects and related those repertoires to cytomegalovirus serostatus. High-throughput TCR immunosequencing, statistical association of individual TCRs with disease status, and machine learning were combined to predict cytomegalovirus infection status. The paper's findings and limits, for the study overall: In a later genetic analysis, a missense DCLRE1C variant was associated with V-gene and J-gene trimming of TCR beta chains, and the association was replicated in an independent cohort. Seventeen rarely observed V segments, including chromosome 9 orphons, were excluded from the earlier analysis of several hundred of the donors because counts were too low. In the study, around 160 TCR beta chains were listed as associated with cytomegalovirus. The classifier was reported to diagnose cytomegalovirus status with high specificity and sensitivity in both the original and validation cohorts. According to a later analysis, most CMV-associated TCR beta chains appeared to be HLA-restricted, and the HLA associations seemed to be driven largely by CMV exposure. Some IMGT-functional V segments, including TRBV6-2 and TRBV6-3, could not be distinguished by the 87-base-pair reads and were therefore excluded. At a false discovery rate of 0.05, a later analysis linked some 18,000 TCR beta sequences to specific HLA alleles. According to the authors, the approach could potentially be generalized to other disease states and immunological phenotypes. HLA typing was unavailable for some donors at each locus, so association tests used only the typed subset. Several of the top co-occurrence clusters appeared to be linked to parvovirus B19, influenza, CMV and Epstein-Barr virus, according to a later analysis. For the cohort, immune exposure information was limited to CMV serostatus. When HLA alleles, especially DR and DQ, strongly co-occurred, TCR associations were difficult to assign to individual alleles. A cluster of highly shared sequence variants was judged likely to be a technical artifact of the sequencing pipeline. In a later analysis, HLA-associated TCR beta chains were found to be more clonally expanded and to have lower generation probabilities than equally common non-associated chains. Linkage disequilibrium might explain the correlated functional status among segregating V segments, but an unknown experimental factor could not be excluded. In a later analysis, the rate of TCR association differed among HLA loci, with DRB1 alleles having the most associated TCRs and HLA-C alleles having the fewest. Most TCR sequences were seen in very few donors, while some public TCRs were found in many individuals. In an earlier analysis of about 600 of the donors, most TCR beta V segments appeared in productive rearrangements about 87% or about 30% of the time, broadly matching IMGT annotations. A further reported finding was that TCR beta sequences accurately predicted the HLA-A and HLA-B alleles for most subjects in the first cohort. In vitro tests confirmed that three of the cytomegalovirus-associated TCR beta chains recognize cytomegalovirus antigens. Only TCR beta chains were sequenced in this cohort, and the absence of alpha or paired-chain data limited detectable features. Roughly uniform sequencing depth across donors was assumed in presence/absence analyses, although this assumption may not hold. A later genetic analysis reported fewer N-insertions in productive TCRs among donors in an Asian-associated ancestry cluster than the roughly 620-donor mean.

Via the germline V gene, CDR1 is MDHEN and CDR2 SYDVKM. Counted from cysteine to phenylalanine, this CDR3 has 14 amino acids. Just CDR3 DNA is preserved here, 42 bases in frame from base 1. After removal of 4 bases from V and 4 bases from J, the junction retains 6 bases not matched to a gene. Library generation was performed with the immunoSEQ multiplex PCR assay. For the multiplex PCR, a mixture combining 60 forward primers for TCR Vbeta segments and 13 reverse primers for TCR Jbeta segments was used. Amplification of the CDR3 region of rearranged TCR beta genes was performed with a multiplex PCR assay on genomic DNA. The Illumina HiSeq System was used to sequence the amplified TCR beta libraries as 87-base-pair reads. The published analysis was carried out like this. A later analysis tallied around 82 million unique TCR beta chains across the 666 repertoires, and around 12 million of those chains were shared by two or more donors. A nearest-neighbor algorithm error-corrected the raw reads and collapsed the reads into unique sequences, merging closely related sequences to remove PCR and sequencing errors. To assign V, D and J gene segments, CDR3 sequences were aligned to IMGT reference sequences. For a sequence to be retained, a match of at least six nucleotides was required to both a V gene segment and a J gene segment. A rearrangement was called productive if the CDR3 had no stop codons and remained in frame with V and J, and every other rearrangement was called non-productive. Following IMGT convention, CDR3 was defined as the stretch from the second conserved V-encoded cysteine up to the conserved J-encoded phenylalanine. The earlier analysis of 500 to 650 of the donors excluded any sequence lacking an unambiguous match to a single V gene segment. In an earlier analysis of several hundred of the donors, V segments were called functional above 56.7% productive rearrangements and were called segregating when the between-donor standard deviation exceeded 5%. A statistical classification framework was developed to diagnose cytomegalovirus status using the catalog of TCR beta chain sequences. V and J gene assignment, in a later analysis, came from comparing TCR nucleotide sequences with IMGT/GENE-DB human TR gene sequences. In a later analysis, CDR3 sequences and most-parsimonious VDJ recombination scenarios were assigned using the TCRdist pipeline. A later analysis defined each TCR beta chain by its CDR3 amino acid sequence plus V-gene family, and excluded reads lacking a unique V-gene family. To address suspected cross-contamination and a sequencing artifact, a later analysis removed approximately 600 highly shared, low-generation-probability nucleotide sequences. In a later analysis, a clonal expansion index was calculated for each public chain from normalized within-repertoire ranks of inferred template counts. A later analysis computed generation probabilities with a VDJ recombination model fitted to out-of-frame rearrangements, and checked the results against IGoR. In a later analysis, TCR-TCR, TCR-HLA and TCR-CMV co-occurrence was scored with hypergeometric tests, and a repertoire-size bias correction was applied to TCR pairs. A later analysis estimated false discovery rates by permuting HLA or CMV assignments 20 times. In a later analysis, co-occurring TCRs were grouped with DBSCAN, and TCRdist sequence similarity was added when clustering was performed within HLA-allele-positive subsets. For co-occurrence clustering, repertoires with fewer than 30,000 or more than 120,000 public chains were excluded, along with about five repertoires with anomalous nucleotide sharing. Held by TCRdb, this immuneACCESS table contains in-frame sequences only and omits some clones. Under half of the omission traces to an unresolved V gene where checked; the cause of the rest is unknown. From that table come the V and J calls and clone size; the DNA was used to work out D and trimming. This sample has over 200,000 clones in its table, and 85% of those were observed once. In total, the top ten clones hold 1% to 1.5% of the sample.

The origin of this receptor is a human donor in good health. Sequenced material: PBMCs. The chain couples TRBV28 to TRBJ1-2, with 7 bases in between that match TRBD1. The DNA sequence reads TGTGCCAGCAGTTCCGCGACAGGGATCTATGGCTACACCTTC. Its protein product is CASSSATGIYGYTF.